This T cell receptor (beta chain) was obtained from a study of technical replicates of blood from a few donors. Produced via immunoSEQ multiplex PCR; TCRdb's table is partial and in-frame only. The sample lists 35,000 to 50,000 clones; 96% were seen once. Germline loops: CDR1 LGHNA, CDR2 YNFKEQ. CDR3 size: 16 residues. The germline V and J ends were trimmed by 0 bases and 4 bases, with 16 bases remaining between them. The TCR sequence derives from a human donor in good health. The chain couples TRBV4-2 to TRBJ2-7; D is perhaps TRBD1 (6 bases). The sequenced sample consisted of T cells isolated from PBMCs. The CDR3 DNA is TGTGCCAGCAGCCAAGATCATGACAGGATACCTTACGAGCAGTACTTC. It is translated as CASSQDHDRIPYEQYF.